Listed below are T cell receptor beta chains from one sample, sequenced in a study of cytomegalovirus exposure and HLA in healthy donors. Sequencing was performed with immunoSEQ multiplex PCR; in TCRdb, only in-frame clones are kept and a portion is missing. The data show 100,000 to 150,000 clones, about 83% seen once. Input material: PBMCs. The receptors originated from a middle-aged woman in good health and CMV-seropositive. CDR3s include the opening cysteine and the closing phenylalanine or tryptophan. A D gene is named only where the DNA matches it firmly. Part of the rows lack a size; the others show once, few, many or a class for expanded clones.

j_gene | d_gene | v_gene | abundance | CDR3nt | CDR3aa
TRBJ2-7 | . | TRBV7-2 | . | TGTGCCAGCAGCTTAAGGTCCCTGTCGGGCGAGCAGTACTTC | CASSLRSLSGEQYF
TRBJ2-7 | . | TRBV5-1 | . | TGCGCCAGCAGCTTGAGAGGGGCTAGCGCCGTTTCCTACGAGCAGTACTTC | CASSLRGASAVSYEQYF
TRBJ2-2 | . | TRBV27 | . | TGTGCCAGCAGTTCAAAACAGTTCGCGAACACCGGGGAGCTGTTTTTT | CASSSKQFANTGELFF
TRBJ1-4 | TRBD1 | TRBV19 | . | TGTGCCAGTAGCCCCGGGACAGGGACCGAAAAACTGTTTTTT | CASSPGTGTEKLFF
TRBJ1-6 | . | TRBV2 | . | TGTGCCACCCTTTGGCCGACTGGGTCACCCCTCCACTTT | CATLWPTGSPLHF
TRBJ1-5 | . | TRBV2 | . | TGTGCCAGCAGTTTACAGGGAGGGAATCAGCCCCAGCATTTT | CASSLQGGNQPQHF
TRBJ1-2 | . | TRBV5-6 | . | TGTGCCAGCAGCGCACAGGGTGATGGCTACACCTTC | CASSAQGDGYTF
TRBJ2-2 | TRBD1 | TRBV5-1 | . | TGCGCCAGCGGAGCGGTACCCCGACGACAGGGGAGCACCGGGGAGCTGTTTTTT | CASGAVPRRQGSTGELFF
TRBJ2-1 | . | TRBV29-1 | once | TGCAGCGTTGCCCCTCGGAGCGGGCGCCTCGTCGGAAATGAGCAGTTCTTC | CSVAPRSGRLVGNEQFF
TRBJ1-1 | . | TRBV9 | . | TGTGCCAGCAGCTATTCCCCCAACACTGAAGCTTTCTTT | CASSYSPNTEAFF
TRBJ1-1 | TRBD1 | TRBV6-5 | . | TGTGCCAGCAGCCTCGCAGGGGGGAACACTGAAGCTTTCTTT | CASSLAGGNTEAFF
TRBJ2-5 | TRBD2 | TRBV10-3 | . | TGTGCCATCAGTGAGGGAAGCGGGGGGGCACAAGAGACCCAGTACTTC | CAISEGSGGAQETQYF
TRBJ2-1 | TRBD2 | TRBV4-1 | few | TGCGCCAGCAGCCCCTCGTTAGGCGGGGGATCAAATGAGCAGTTCTTC | CASSPSLGGGSNEQFF
TRBJ1-6 | TRBD1 | TRBV18 | once | TGTGCCAGCTCACCCCAGTTGACAGGGGGGAATTCACCCCTCCACTTT | CASSPQLTGGNSPLHF
TRBJ2-7 | . | TRBV28 | . | TGTGCCAGCAGCCCCCCCCGGACAGACAGCTCCTACGAGCAGTACTTC | CASSPPRTDSSYEQYF
TRBJ2-3 | TRBD2 | TRBV11-2 | . | TGTGCCAGCAGCCCGGGACTAGCAGCAGATACGCAGTATTTT | CASSPGLAADTQYF
TRBJ1-2 | TRBD1 | TRBV4-1 | . | TGCGCCAGCAGCGCCCGGAGGCTTTGGGACAGGGGCCTAGACTATGGCTACACCTTC | CASSARRLWDRGLDYGYTF
TRBJ2-7 | TRBD1 | TRBV6-5 | . | TGTGCCAGCAGTTCGGACAGGGGCCACGAGCAGTACTTC | CASSSDRGHEQYF